The rows below give T cell receptor beta chains drawn from one sample of a study of shared clonotypes between healthy human individuals. The table came from immunoSEQ multiplex PCR; TCRdb's copy has only in-frame clones and leaves some out. The table includes more than 2,000,000 clones, 93% detected once. The source material was naive CD4+ T cells from PBMCs. The receptors come from a young man in good health. Some clones in this sample may be carry-over from other donors' samples. The CDR3 runs from the conserved cysteine through the conserved F or W.

v_gene	j_gene	CDR3aa
TRBV4-2	TRBJ2-4	CASSQELRKNIQYF
TRBV6-5	TRBJ1-2	CASRMTVLYGYTF
TRBV7-9	TRBJ1-5	CASSLGDSSNQPQHF
TRBV4-3	TRBJ2-7	CASSRSGTGGYEQYF
TRBV27	TRBJ1-2	CASSLQGGYGYTF
TRBV30	TRBJ2-4	CAWESENIQYF
TRBV27	TRBJ1-5	CASSTYQTGGRQPQHF
TRBV4-1	TRBJ1-1	CASSRELGEAFF
TRBV28	TRBJ1-2	CASASGTGNGYTF
TRBV5-4	TRBJ1-2	CASSRTGGGYGYTF
TRBV6-1	TRBJ2-5	CASSEAPGLARETQYF
TRBV19	TRBJ2-7	CASSTRPFAYEQYF
TRBV27	TRBJ2-7	CASSLKPGSYEQYF
TRBV2	TRBJ2-7	CASRLGTIPPEQYF
TRBV6-5	TRBJ2-7	CASSYGPTYEQYF
TRBV19	TRBJ1-4	CATITDRGREKLFF
TRBV25-1	TRBJ1-2	CASSELGAQYGYTF
TRBV2	TRBJ2-5	CASSGGSGETQYF
TRBV9	TRBJ2-3	CASSVDGGTDTQYF
TRBV29-1	TRBJ2-5	CSGALLTGSIEAGAQYF
TRBV5-1	TRBJ2-1	CASSFDLAGGSSYNEQFF
TRBV18	TRBJ1-2	CASSSTIGISNYGYTF
TRBV4-2	TRBJ2-1	CASSQEGRGNEQFF
TRBV11-2	TRBJ2-7	CASSLGTPFQYF
TRBV7-8	TRBJ2-5	CASSPPRQETQYF
TRBV5-1	TRBJ2-1	CASSVGSWTDSYNEQFF
TRBV6-1	TRBJ1-2	CASSFPQGYGYTF
TRBV9	TRBJ1-1	CASSVVPENTEAFF
TRBV4-3	TRBJ1-2	CASSQESGTNYGYTF
TRBV30	TRBJ1-2	CAWRRTLYGYTF
TRBV6-1	TRBJ1-2	CASRGFLTVTYGYTF
TRBV2	TRBJ2-7	CASSQGATSEQYF
TRBV10-3	TRBJ1-2	CAISESQGKTYGYTF
TRBV18	TRBJ1-1	CASSPWSRNTEAFF
TRBV7-6	TRBJ2-2	CASSRRLWQDRGKGTGELFF
TRBV28	TRBJ2-7	CASSLVRGGTAQQYF
TRBV4-1	TRBJ2-1	CASSLTRGITYNEQFF
TRBV9	TRBJ2-7	CASSGGLAAYEQYF
TRBV11-3	TRBJ2-7	CASSLEVGGEQYF
TRBV4-3	TRBJ1-2	CASSQDRAPAAYGYTF
TRBV2	TRBJ2-3	CASSEVSGTDTQYF
TRBV7-8	TRBJ1-2	CASSIQGGGKNYGYTF
TRBV2	TRBJ1-5	CASWGPISAGNQPQHF
TRBV2	TRBJ1-2	CASRNYGYTF
TRBV14	TRBJ2-7	CASSQNRASYEQYF
TRBV6-4	TRBJ2-1	CASSDIQRPYNEQFF
TRBV5-1	TRBJ2-3	CASSQGLAGGPGDTQYF
TRBV28	TRBJ2-5	CASSLAGDPPYF